Following are 24 T cell receptor beta chains from one sample sequenced in a study of tumor-infiltrating lymphocytes in oesophageal squamous cell carcinoma. Each CDR3 protein is one row after TCRdb ran MiXCR on the PCR reads. Among about 14,000 distinct CDR3 sequences listed, roughly 47% were seen once. The sequenced sample consisted of blood. The receptors originated from a male donor with esophageal squamous cell carcinoma.

V usage is TRBV7-2 and J usage is TRBJ2-1; D gene unclear. The DNA end lines up better with TRBJ2-7; the J call may be wrong. This CDR3 is built from 14 residues. The V gene's germline CDR1 is SGHTA and CDR2 FQGNSA. The CDR3 protein is CASSAVSSYNEQYF. For the CDR3, the DNA is TGTGCCAGCAGCGCGGTTAGCTCCTACAATGAGCAGTACTTC.

There are many counts of this clonotype. The gene calls are TRBV5-1 and TRBJ2-1; D uncertain. Per germline, CDR1 SGHRS and CDR2 YFSETQ. The CDR3 extends over 14 amino acids. V lost 0 bases and J lost 4, with 8 bases in between. The CDR3 here is CASSLGQLYNEQFF. CDR3 coding DNA: TGCGCCAGCAGCTTGGGCCAATTATACAATGAGCAGTTCTTC.

The chain recombines TRBV27 with TRBJ2-1; TRBD2 matches at 16 bases. Germline CDR1 reads MNHEY; CDR2 reads SMNVEV (reference sequence). The V and J ends lost 5 bases and 8 bases, in that order; junction bases with no gene match: 6. The CDR3 runs 16 residues. The CDR3 sequence: CASSTAGTSGRDEQFF. In DNA form, the CDR3 reads TGTGCCAGCAGTACCGCCGGGACTAGCGGGAGGGATGAGCAGTTCTTC.

This clonotype showed up many times. The J gene is TRBJ2-1, the V gene TRBV18, with TRBD2 matching 11 bases. V gave up 4 bases and J gave up 6 bases; unmatched junction bases: 2. The V gene's germline CDR1 is KGHSH and CDR2 LQKENI. The CDR3 has 14 amino acids. The CDR3 loop is CASSQLAGANEQFF. Written as DNA, the CDR3 is TGTGCCAGCTCACAACTAGCGGGAGCCAATGAGCAGTTCTTC.

There are many counts of this clonotype. The chain links TRBV18 to TRBJ1-1, with D perhaps matching TRBD1 (5 bases). CDR3 length: 15 residues. In germline, CDR1 is KGHSH, CDR2 LQKENI. V was cut by 2 bases and J by 1 base, with 11 bases left in between. CDR3 sequence: CASSPMRQRNTEAFF. CDR3 coding DNA: TGTGCCAGCTCACCAATGAGACAGAGGAACACTGAAGCTTTCTTT.

This chain joins TRBV7-2 and TRBJ2-3; TRBD2 agrees at 8 bases. With the DNA end fitting TRBJ2-1 better, the J assignment may be wrong. The CDR3 length is 15 residues. CDR1 and CDR2 from the germline V gene are SGHTA and FQGNSA. The CDR3 DNA is TGTGCCAGCAGCTTTGGGACTAGTGTCGCCAATGAGCAGTTCTTC. Its protein product is CASSFGTSVANEQFF.

Only a few counts were recorded for this clonotype. This may arise from a read error, as a much more abundant clone is one base away. This sequence joins TRBV12-3 or TRBV12-4 and TRBJ2-4; D gene uncertain. The end of the DNA aligns better with TRBJ2-1, so the J call may be wrong. The CDR3 runs 15 residues. The CDR3 here is CASSLGAGSSYEQFF. CDR3 nucleotide sequence: TGTGCCAGCAGTTTAGGAGCAGGCAGCTCCTACGAGCAGTTCTTC.

This clonotype was detected ten times or more. The chain uses TRBV27 and TRBJ2-3; D is uncertain. V lost 10 bases and J lost 2, with 16 bases in between. CDR3 length: 14 residues. Germline V gene sequence: CDR1 MNHEY, CDR2 SMNVEV (reference sequence). CDR3 nucleotides: TGTGCCACCAAATCCGGCAGGAACACAGATACGCAGTATTTT. Its translation is CATKSGRNTDTQYF.

This clonotype was recorded many times. The chain recombines TRBV12-3 or TRBV12-4 with TRBJ2-2; 15 bases match TRBD2. J lost 3 bases, V lost 3 bases, and 8 bases had no gene match. The CDR3 sequence is 19 residues long. CDR3 loop: CASSFRTSGRALDTGELFF. The CDR3 bases are TGTGCCAGCAGTTTTAGGACTAGCGGGAGGGCCTTAGACACCGGGGAGCTGTTTTTT.

In this sample, this clonotype turned up a few times. This chain uses TRBV7-3 with TRBJ2-1; D gene uncertain. The CDR3 spans 14 residues. CDR1 is SGHTA, CDR2 FQGTGA, per germline. V was pared by 5 bases and J by 7 bases, with 15 bases between. The CDR3 nucleotides read TGTGCCAGCAGCCCCCTGAGTTCATCGAATGAGCAGTTCTTC. Translation: CASSPLSSSNEQFF.

The V and J genes are TRBV6-2 or TRBV6-3 and TRBJ2-4, with 7 nucleotides matching TRBD1. The end of the DNA aligns better with TRBJ2-5, so the J call may be wrong. This CDR3 has 15 amino acids. Germline V gene lookup returns CDR1 MNHEY and CDR2 SVGEGT. CDR3 loop: CASSEVGGVGETQYF. The DNA of the CDR3 is TGTGCCAGCAGTGAAGTAGGGGGCGTGGGAGAGACCCAGTACTTC.

The gene calls are TRBV12-3 or TRBV12-4 and TRBJ2-7; 10 bases are shared with TRBD2. Judging by the DNA end, TRBJ2-1 fits better; the J call may be wrong. The CDR3 extends over 20 amino acids. This chain's CDR3 is CASSPLLSSGRARTYNEQFF. CDR3 DNA sequence: TGTGCCAGCAGTCCCCTCCTCTCAAGCGGGAGGGCCAGAACCTACAATGAGCAGTTCTTC.

As for this clonotype: Relative to the germline gene, one junction end is altered; a read error may explain this. The rearrangement links TRBV7-6 to TRBJ2-1, with D possibly being TRBD1 or TRBD2 (6 bases each). The CDR3 sequence is 13 residues long. From germline, CDR1 is SGHVS and CDR2 FNYEAQ. CDR3 residues: CASSLGGSGEQFF. The CDR3 DNA follows: TGTGCTAGCAGCTTAGGGGGGTCGGGTGAGCAGTTCTTC.

J is TRBJ2-3 and V is TRBV7-2, with no clear D. The J call is in doubt because the DNA end fits TRBJ2-5 better. Looked up from germline, CDR1 is SGHTA and CDR2 is FQGNSA. CDR3 size: 13 residues. The CDR3 coding sequence is TGTGCCAGCAGCCCAATGCCCCAAGAGACCCAGTACTTC. Its translation: CASSPMPQETQYF.

In its sample, this clonotype was seen many times. Since no conserved phenylalanine or tryptophan closes the CDR3, a read error is the likely cause. The DNA is left out, because the CDR3 cannot be placed on it with certainty; the CDR3 is given as TCRdb lists it. This rearrangement joins TRBV7-2 to TRBJ2-7; the table's D gene call, TRBD1, was not cross checked with the DNA. Germline CDR1 reads SGHTA; CDR2 reads FQGNSA. Including both end residues, the CDR3 is 15 amino acids long. This CDR3 is CASSRPGTGGYTFGS.

The chain recombines TRBV28 with TRBJ1-1; D possibly corresponds to TRBD1 (6 bases). Germline V gives CDR1 MDHEN, CDR2 SYDVKM. Trimming removed 3 bases from V and 2 bases from J, with 22 bases in between. The CDR3 runs 18 residues. The CDR3 here is CASSFGGRVGGTNTEAFF. DNA of the CDR3: TGTGCCAGCAGTTTTGGCGGCCGCGTTGGGGGCACTAACACTGAAGCTTTCTTT.

The chain carries TRBV7-2 and TRBJ2-1; the D gene could be TRBD1 or TRBD2 (5 bases each). The J call may be incorrect, as the DNA end agrees better with TRBJ2-7. The CDR3 covers 17 residues. Germline V gives CDR1 SGHTA, CDR2 FQGNSA. The chain's CDR3 is CASSSTTGGDATYEQYF. The CDR3 nucleotides read TGTGCCAGCAGCTCAACCACAGGAGGTGATGCCACATACGAGCAGTACTTC.

The J gene is TRBJ1-4, the V gene TRBV7-8; D is uncertain. Trimming took 1 base from V and 8 from J, leaving 11 bases between them. The germline CDR1 and CDR2 sequences are SGHVS and FQNEAQ. This CDR3 contains 14 residues. As DNA, the CDR3 is TGTGCCAGCAGCTTAGGGGCGGGGTTGGAAAAACTGTTTTTT. Translation gives CASSLGAGLEKLFF.

The CDR3 region is CASRAPHDYGYTF. The CDR3 DNA sequence: TGTGCCAGCAGGGCGCCCCATGACTATGGCTACACCTTC. The genes are TRBV28 and TRBJ2-7; unclear D gene. The J call is doubtful: the DNA matches TRBJ1-2 better. Germline V gene sequence: CDR1 MDHEN, CDR2 SYDVKM. This CDR3 spans 13 amino acids.

The chain links TRBV6-1 to TRBJ2-5; D is unclear. CDR3 size: 15 residues. The V and J ends lost 4 bases and 0 bases respectively, with 12 bases between them. Germline V gene lookup returns CDR1 MNHNS and CDR2 SASEGT. CDR3 sequence reads: CASSVNLKYQETQYF. CDR3 nucleotide sequence: TGTGCCAGCAGTGTCAATCTAAAGTACCAAGAGACCCAGTACTTC.

The chain carries TRBV2 and TRBJ1-5, with 8 bases aligning to TRBD1. This CDR3 has 15 amino acids. CDR1 SNHLY and CDR2 FYNNEI come from the germline V gene. The V segment lost 4 bases and the J segment 1 base; nucleotides outside the gene matches: 3. The CDR3 here is CASSADRASNQPQHF. The CDR3 nucleotides read TGTGCCAGCAGTGCGGACAGGGCAAGCAATCAGCCCCAGCATTTT.

This chain connects TRBV7-2 to TRBJ2-7, with TRBD2 identical over 7 bases. J lost 1 base, V lost 5 bases, and 11 bases had no gene match. CDR1 and CDR2 from the germline V gene are SGHTA and FQGNSA. The CDR3 is 16 residues long. In DNA form, the CDR3 reads TGTGCCAGCAGCCCCGGTAAGGGTAGCGGGTCCTACGAGCAGTACTTC. Its translation: CASSPGKGSGSYEQYF.

This clonotype was detected once. The gene calls are TRBV7-6 and TRBJ2-3; maybe TRBD1 (6 bases). V lost 3 bases and J 6 bases, leaving 19 bases between the germline ends. The germline V gene has CDR1 SGHVS and CDR2 FNYEAQ. The CDR3 is 16 amino acids. The CDR3 DNA reads as TGTGCCAGCAGCTTTAGCAGGGGACAACACTTGGATACGCAGTATTTT. It codes for CASSFSRGQHLDTQYF.

This clonotype has a count of ten or more. V gene TRBV10-1 combines with J gene TRBJ2-3; 10 bases align to TRBD2. V lost 3 bases, J lost 3 bases, and 3 bases stayed unmatched. The CDR3 consists of 15 residues. CDR1 and CDR2 from the germline V gene are WNHNN and SYGVQD (reference sequence). The CDR3 protein is CASSDQTSGTDTQYF. Here the CDR3 DNA reads TGCGCCAGCAGTGACCAGACTAGCGGGACAGATACGCAGTATTTT.